This TCR beta chain appears in the sequencing data of a study of blood T cell repertoires in COVID-19 (dated by TCRdb to 2020 to 2022). Background on the whole study: The collaborator samples originated in the United States, Italy and Spain and spanned the acute and convalescent phases of COVID-19. The material from the prospective study consisted of cDNA or gDNA derived from T cells, B-cell-depleted T cells, or PBMCs. The dataset comprised deeply sampled blood TCRbeta repertoires from subjects exposed to, actively infected with, or recovered from COVID-19. The repertoires were made available in a free public database intended to serve as a resource for research on the immune response to SARS-CoV-2. Samples were obtained from the ongoing ImmuneRACE study (first 160 participants) and from 950 to 1,500 subjects provided by 6 global collaborators. A de-identified subject ID, COVID-19 status, age in years and sex were almost always included in the sample metadata. Where available, HLA class I and class II types were obtained from metadata supplied by the sample provider rather than from assay-based typing. The paper's findings and limits, for the study overall: Clinical and demographic metadata were provided uncurated, with the amount varying by source and participant.

This clone was found once. What this receptor recognizes is not known. Per-base quality was not reported, and no clone a single base away is much larger than it. TCRbeta CDR3 regions were amplified from genomic DNA by means of the immunoSEQ Assay, a bias-controlled multiplex PCR. Per the authors' processing: The number of nucleated cells in each sample was estimated by amplification of reference gene primers within the assay. To quantify the absolute abundance of each unique TCRbeta CDR3 rearrangement, sequence reads were collapsed and filtered. For each sample, productive Simpson clonality was calculated as the square root of Simpson's diversity index over productive rearrangements. Held by TCRdb, this immuneACCESS table contains in-frame sequences only and omits some clones. Under half of the omission traces to an unresolved V gene where checked; the cause of the rest is unknown. V and J calls and clone size come straight from that table; D and trimming were deduced from the DNA. In this sample the table shows 310,000 or so clones, around 86% of which occur a single time. Of the sample, 1% falls within the top ten clones.

Each collaborating institution followed its own protocols to collect whole blood in K2EDTA tubes. Collaborator samples were shipped for TCRbeta analysis as frozen whole blood, isolated PBMCs, or DNA extracted from either sample type. The CDR3 starts with the cysteine, ends with the phenylalanine, and has 14 residues. Left in the record is the CDR3 DNA by itself, 42 bases read in frame from the first base. The germline V gene provides CDR1 LGHNA and CDR2 YSLEER. V is pared back by 4 bases and J by 1 base, with 8 bases lying between the germline termini. In this chain, TRBV4-3 is recombined with TRBJ1-3; the D gene assignment is ambiguous. This receptor was obtained from a man aged 50 to 60 with active or convalescent COVID-19. Sequencing input: peripheral blood. The CDR3 region has the sequence CASSPISSGNTIYF. The base sequence is TGCGCCAGCAGCCCGATCAGTTCTGGAAACACCATATATTTT.